This T cell receptor beta chain was observed in a study of T-cell memory formation after mild COVID-19. As to this clonotype: The target antigen is unknown.

The study, taken as a whole, reports: Later expanders leaned CD4+, whereas clones that contracted between day 15 and 85 were balanced CD4/CD8. The main location of contracting CD4+ clones was CM and EM, and that of contracting CD8+ clones was EMRA. Nothing showed for sure that second-wave clones peaking on day 37 were SARS-CoV-2 specific.

With constant-segment primers, 5'RACE yielded cDNA libraries of TCR alpha and TCR beta that carried sample barcodes and UMIs. TCRdb fed the 5' RACE reads into MiXCR, producing one record per CDR3 protein. The table lists 400,000 to 500,000 distinct CDR3 sequences, roughly 18% of them singletons. Germline V gene sequence: CDR1 SGHAT, CDR2 FQNNGV. Between the trimmed V and J ends, which lost 3 bases and 8 bases, there was a span of 11 bases. CDR3 length: 13 amino acids. Sequenced input: PBMCs or a T cell subset sorted from them (not recorded which). The TCR originated in a man aged 18 to 29 who had mild COVID-19 (a few samples of this study predate the infection). Cell type and time point are not known. The rearrangement joins TRBV11-2 to TRBJ2-1; a possible D gene is TRBD1 (6 bases). The CDR3 sequence is CASSFPGAHEQFF. CDR3 nucleotide sequence: TGTGCCAGCAGCTTCCCAGGGGCGCATGAGCAGTTCTTC.